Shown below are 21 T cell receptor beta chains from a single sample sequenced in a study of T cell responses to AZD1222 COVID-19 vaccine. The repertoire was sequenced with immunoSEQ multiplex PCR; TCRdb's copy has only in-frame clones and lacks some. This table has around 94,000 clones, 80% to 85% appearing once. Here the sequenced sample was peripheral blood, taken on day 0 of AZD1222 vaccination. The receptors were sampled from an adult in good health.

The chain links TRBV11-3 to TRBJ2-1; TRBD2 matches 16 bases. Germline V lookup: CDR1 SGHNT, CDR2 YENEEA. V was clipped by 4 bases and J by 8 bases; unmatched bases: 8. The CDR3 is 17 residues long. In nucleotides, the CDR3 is TGTGCCAGCAGCTATGGGACTAGCGGGAGGGTTAGGGATGAGCAGTTCTTC. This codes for CASSYGTSGRVRDEQFF.

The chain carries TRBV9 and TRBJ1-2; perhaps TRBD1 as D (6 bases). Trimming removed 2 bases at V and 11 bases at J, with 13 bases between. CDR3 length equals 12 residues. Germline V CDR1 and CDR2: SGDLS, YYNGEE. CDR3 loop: CASSVPPGQYTF. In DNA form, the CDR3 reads TGTGCCAGCAGCGTCCCACCGGGACAATACACCTTC.

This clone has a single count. This chain's CDR3 is CASSLDVGVLAKNIQYF. The DNA of the CDR3 is TGTGCCAGCAGCTTGGACGTTGGGGTTCTAGCCAAAAACATTCAGTACTTC. The V gene is TRBV5-8, the J gene TRBJ2-4; no clear D gene. Trimming stripped 0 bases from V and 0 bases from J, with 13 bases between. Germline V gene lookup returns CDR1 SGHTS and CDR2 YDEGEE. The CDR3 runs to 17 residues.

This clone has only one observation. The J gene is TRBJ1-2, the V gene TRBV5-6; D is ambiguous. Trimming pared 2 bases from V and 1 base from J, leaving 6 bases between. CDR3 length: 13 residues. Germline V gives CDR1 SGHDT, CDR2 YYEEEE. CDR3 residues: CASSLVGNYGYTF. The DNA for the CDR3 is TGTGCCAGCAGCTTAGTCGGTAACTATGGCTACACCTTC. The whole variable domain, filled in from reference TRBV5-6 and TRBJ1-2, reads DAGVTQSPTHLIKTRGQQVTLRCSPKSGHDTVSWYQQALGQGPQFIFQYYEEEERQRGNFPDRFSGHQFPNYSSELNVNALLLGDSALYLCASSLVGNYGYTFGSGTRLTVV.

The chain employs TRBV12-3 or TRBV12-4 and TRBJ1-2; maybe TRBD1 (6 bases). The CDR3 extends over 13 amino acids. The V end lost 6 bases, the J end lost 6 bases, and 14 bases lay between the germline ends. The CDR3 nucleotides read TGTGCCAGCAGCCGACAGGAGACCGATGGCTACACCTTC. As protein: CASSRQETDGYTF.

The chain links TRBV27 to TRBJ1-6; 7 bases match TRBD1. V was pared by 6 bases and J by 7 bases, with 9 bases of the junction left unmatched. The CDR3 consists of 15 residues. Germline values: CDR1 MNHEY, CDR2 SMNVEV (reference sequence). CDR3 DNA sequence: TGTGCCAGCAGCCATCCGGGACAGAGGAATTCACCCCTCCACTTT. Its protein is CASSHPGQRNSPLHF.

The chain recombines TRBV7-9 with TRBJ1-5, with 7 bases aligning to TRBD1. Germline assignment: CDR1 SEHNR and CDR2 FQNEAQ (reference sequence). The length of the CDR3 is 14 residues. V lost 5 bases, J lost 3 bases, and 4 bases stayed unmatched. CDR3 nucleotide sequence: TGTGCCAGCAGCACGACAGGGAACAATCAGCCCCAGCATTTT. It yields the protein CASSTTGNNQPQHF.

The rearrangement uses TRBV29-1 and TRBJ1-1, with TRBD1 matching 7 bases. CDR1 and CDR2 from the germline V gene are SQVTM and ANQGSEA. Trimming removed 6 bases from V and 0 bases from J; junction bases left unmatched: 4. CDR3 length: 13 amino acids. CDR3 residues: CSVKQGLNTEAFF. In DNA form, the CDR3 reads TGCAGCGTAAAACAGGGGCTGAACACTGAAGCTTTCTTT.

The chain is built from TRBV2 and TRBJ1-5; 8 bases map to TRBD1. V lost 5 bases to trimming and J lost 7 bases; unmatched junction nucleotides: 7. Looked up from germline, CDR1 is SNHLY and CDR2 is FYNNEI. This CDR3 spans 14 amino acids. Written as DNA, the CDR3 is TGTGCCAGCAGTAGACAGGGGCCCAGACAGCCCCAGCATTTT. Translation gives CASSRQGPRQPQHF.

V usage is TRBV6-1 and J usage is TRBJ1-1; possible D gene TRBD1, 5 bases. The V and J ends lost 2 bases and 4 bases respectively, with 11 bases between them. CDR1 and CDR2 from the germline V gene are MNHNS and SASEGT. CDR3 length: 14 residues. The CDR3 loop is CASSESGYGTEAFF. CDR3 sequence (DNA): TGTGCCAGCAGTGAATCAGGGTACGGCACTGAAGCTTTCTTT.

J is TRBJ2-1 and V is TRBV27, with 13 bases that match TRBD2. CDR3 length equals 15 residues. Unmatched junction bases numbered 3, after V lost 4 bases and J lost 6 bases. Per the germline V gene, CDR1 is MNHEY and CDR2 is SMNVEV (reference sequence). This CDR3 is CASSSRTSGSNEQFF. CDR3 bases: TGTGCCAGCAGTTCTCGGACTAGCGGGAGCAATGAGCAGTTCTTC.

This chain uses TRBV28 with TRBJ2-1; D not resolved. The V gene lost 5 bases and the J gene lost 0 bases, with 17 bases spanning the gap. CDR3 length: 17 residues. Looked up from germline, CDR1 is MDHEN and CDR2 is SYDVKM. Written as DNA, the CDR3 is TGTGCCAGCAGTCAGCCGGGTCAGCCTAGCTCCTACAATGAGCAGTTCTTC. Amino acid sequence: CASSQPGQPSSYNEQFF.

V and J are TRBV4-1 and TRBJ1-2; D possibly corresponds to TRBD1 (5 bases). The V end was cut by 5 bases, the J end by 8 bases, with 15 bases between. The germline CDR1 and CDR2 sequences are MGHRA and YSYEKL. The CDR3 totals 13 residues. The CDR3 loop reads CASSRDDIFGYTF. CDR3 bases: TGCGCCAGCAGCAGGGACGACATCTTCGGCTACACCTTC.

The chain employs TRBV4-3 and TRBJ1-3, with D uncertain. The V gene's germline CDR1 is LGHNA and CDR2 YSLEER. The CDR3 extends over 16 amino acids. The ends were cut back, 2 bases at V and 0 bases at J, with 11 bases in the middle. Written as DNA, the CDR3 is TGCGCCAGCAGCCAAATGCAGATGAACTCTGGAAACACCATATATTTT. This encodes CASSQMQMNSGNTIYF.

CDR3 region: CATTKRGQGMRETQYF. CDR3 coding DNA: TGTGCCACCACTAAACGGGGACAGGGTATGAGGGAGACCCAGTACTTC. The rearrangement links TRBV28 to TRBJ2-5, with 9 bases aligning to TRBD1. CDR1 MDHEN and CDR2 SYDVKM come from the germline V gene. The CDR3 spans 16 residues. J lost 5 bases, V lost 10 bases, and 17 bases had no gene match. Looking up the rest from reference TRBV28 and TRBJ2-5 gives the full variable domain: DVKVTQSSRYLVKRTGEKVFLECVQDMDHENMFWYRQDPGLGLRLIYFSYDVKMKEKGDIPEGYSVSREKKERFSLILESASTNQTSMYLCATTKRGQGMRETQYFGPGTRLLVL.

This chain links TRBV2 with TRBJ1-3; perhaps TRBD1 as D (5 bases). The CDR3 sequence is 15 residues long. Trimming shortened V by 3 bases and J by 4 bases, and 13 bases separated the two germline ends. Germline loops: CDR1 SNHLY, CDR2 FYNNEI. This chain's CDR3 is CASSDGKGSGNTIYF. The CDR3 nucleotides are TGTGCCAGCAGTGACGGGAAGGGGTCGGGAAACACCATATATTTT.

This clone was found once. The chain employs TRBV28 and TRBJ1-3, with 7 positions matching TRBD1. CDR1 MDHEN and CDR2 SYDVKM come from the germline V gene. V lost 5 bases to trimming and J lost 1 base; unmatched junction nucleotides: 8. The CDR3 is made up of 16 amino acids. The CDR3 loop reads CASSPPGQFSGNTIYF. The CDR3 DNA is TGTGCCAGCAGTCCCCCGGGACAGTTTTCTGGAAACACCATATATTTT.

In nucleotides, the CDR3 is TGTGCTAGTGTTCTCACCGGCACAGATACGCAGTATTTT. It is translated as CASVLTGTDTQYF. V usage is TRBV12-5 and J usage is TRBJ2-3; D not resolved. Per the germline V gene, CDR1 is LGHNT and CDR2 is FRNRAP. This CDR3 is built from 13 residues. The V and J ends lost 7 bases and 1 base respectively, with 9 bases between them.

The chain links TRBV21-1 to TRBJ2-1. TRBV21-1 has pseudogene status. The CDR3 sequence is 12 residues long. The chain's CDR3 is CASSKEASEQFF. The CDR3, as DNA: TGTGCCAGCAGCAAAGAGGCGTCAGAGCAGTTCTTC.

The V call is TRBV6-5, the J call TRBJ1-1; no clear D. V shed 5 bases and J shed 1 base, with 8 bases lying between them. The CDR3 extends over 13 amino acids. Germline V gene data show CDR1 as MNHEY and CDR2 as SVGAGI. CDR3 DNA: TGTGCCAGCAGTACCCCGACGAACACTGAAGCTTTCTTT. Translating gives CASSTPTNTEAFF.

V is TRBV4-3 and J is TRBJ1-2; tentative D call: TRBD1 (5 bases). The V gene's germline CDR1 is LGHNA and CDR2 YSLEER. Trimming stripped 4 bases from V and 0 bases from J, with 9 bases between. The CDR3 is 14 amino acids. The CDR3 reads CASSRVTANYGYTF. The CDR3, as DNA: TGCGCCAGCAGCCGGGTGACAGCTAACTATGGCTACACCTTC.